These 27 T cell receptor beta chains share one sample of origin, sequenced in a study of T cell responses to AZD1222 COVID-19 vaccine. Clones were sequenced by immunoSEQ multiplex PCR, and TCRdb holds only the in-frame ones, with some missing. The sample records 100,000 to 150,000 clones, roughly 84% being singletons. Sequencing used peripheral blood, obtained on day 0 of AZD1222 vaccination. These receptors were obtained from an adult in good health.

The CDR3 sequence is CASSHRGYMNTEAFF. The CDR3 region has the DNA TGTGCCAGCAGCCACAGGGGGTACATGAACACTGAAGCTTTCTTT. The chain employs TRBV3-1 (or the pseudogene TRBV3-2) and TRBJ1-1; 7 bases line up with TRBD1. Germline V gene sequence: CDR1 LGHDT, CDR2 YNNKEL (reference sequence). There are 15 residues in the CDR3. V was pared by 3 bases and J by 0 bases, with 4 bases of the junction left unmatched.

This rearrangement joins TRBV11-2 to TRBJ2-7; TRBD2 agrees at 10 bases. This CDR3 region has 15 residues. Germline assignment: CDR1 SGHAT and CDR2 FQNNGV. V shed 3 bases and J 4 bases; nucleotides not matched to a gene: 6. CDR3 DNA sequence: TGTGCCAGCAGCTTGGGTAGCGGGGGGCGATACGAGCAGTACTTC. Residues: CASSLGSGGRYEQYF.

J is TRBJ1-3 and V is TRBV10-2; D perhaps matches TRBD1 (6 bases). Germline values: CDR1 WSHSY, CDR2 SAAADI. V lost 5 bases to trimming and J lost 1 base, with 9 bases between them. This CDR3 comprises 14 residues. The CDR3 DNA reads TGCGCCAGCAGTCCACAGGGTTCTGGAAACACCATATATTTT. Protein sequence: CASSPQGSGNTIYF.

The V call is TRBV6-2 or TRBV6-3, the J call TRBJ2-7; D remains unclear. From germline, CDR1 is MNHEY and CDR2 SVGEGT. V was clipped by 5 bases and J by 3 bases, with 14 bases between them. The CDR3 extends over 14 amino acids. The CDR3 bases are TGTGCCAGCAGTCTATGGGTCTCCTTCTACGAGCAGTACTTC. Translation gives CASSLWVSFYEQYF.

The chain carries TRBV9 and TRBJ1-2, with D possibly being TRBD1 (6 bases). CDR3 length equals 15 residues. The V end was cut by 3 bases, the J end by 8 bases, with 20 bases between. Germline V gene lookup returns CDR1 SGDLS and CDR2 YYNGEE. CDR3 in amino acids: CASSDRDTAGGGYTF. CDR3 sequence (DNA): TGTGCCAGCAGCGACCGGGACACCGCGGGGGGCGGCTACACCTTC.

The chain employs TRBV19 and TRBJ2-7, with D unresolved. In germline, CDR1 is LNHDA, CDR2 SQIVND (reference sequence). This CDR3 is 13 amino acids long. The ends were cut back, 3 bases at V and 3 bases at J, with 9 bases in the middle. The CDR3 nucleotides read TGTGCCAGTAGTATTATGGCGCACTACGAGCAGTACTTC. Protein sequence: CASSIMAHYEQYF.

The J gene is TRBJ1-1, the V gene TRBV7-8; D is ambiguous. The CDR3 contains 13 residues. Between the trimmed V and J ends, which lost 6 bases and 11 bases, there was a span of 19 bases. The V gene's germline CDR1 is SGHVS and CDR2 FQNEAQ. The CDR3 region is CASSDRASRMAFF. CDR3 nucleotide sequence: TGTGCCAGCAGTGATCGGGCTAGTCGGATGGCTTTCTTT.

The V gene is TRBV7-3, the J gene TRBJ1-1; TRBD1 is a possible D gene (5 bases). Germline V CDR1 and CDR2: SGHTA, FQGTGA. V was shortened by 1 base and J by 5 bases, with 11 bases between the two germline ends. There are 14 residues in the CDR3. CDR3 in amino acids: CASSLRSEGTEAFF. In DNA form, the CDR3 reads TGTGCCAGCAGCTTAAGGTCGGAGGGGACTGAAGCTTTCTTT.

V and J are TRBV14 and TRBJ2-1, with TRBD2 matching 11 bases. V dropped 0 bases and J dropped 0; count of bases not matched to a gene: 7. Germline V CDR1 and CDR2: SGHDN, FVKESK. This CDR3 is 19 amino acids long. The DNA for the CDR3 is TGTGCCAGCAGCCAAGAGGGACTAGCGGTTTCTAGCTCCTACAATGAGCAGTTCTTC. Translation gives CASSQEGLAVSSSYNEQFF. Combining the CDR3 with reference TRBV14 and TRBJ2-1 gives the whole variable domain EAGVTQFPSHSVIEKGQTVTLRCDPISGHDNLYWYRRVMGKEIKFLLHFVKESKQDESGMPNNRFLAERTGGTYSTLKVQPAELEDSGVYFCASSQEGLAVSSSYNEQFFGPGTRLTVL.

The rearrangement uses TRBV3-1 (or the pseudogene TRBV3-2) and TRBJ1-1; the D gene is possibly TRBD1 (5 bases). The germline gives CDR1 LGHDT, CDR2 YNNKEL (reference sequence). This CDR3 spans 14 amino acids. V shed 7 bases and J shed 1 base, with 13 bases lying between them. The CDR3 coding sequence is TGTGCCAGCACCTCTAGCGGGGGGAACACTGAAGCTTTCTTT. Translating gives CASTSSGGNTEAFF.

A note on this clone: Other nucleotide sequences from this sample produce the same CDR3. J is TRBJ1-1 and V is TRBV12-3 or TRBV12-4, with a weak D call TRBD1 (5 bases). This CDR3 is 11 amino acids long. V was pared by 3 bases and J by 8 bases, with 7 bases between. CDR3 nucleotide sequence: TGTGCCAGCAGTTTGGGGACCGAAGCTTTCTTT. Translation gives CASSLGTEAFF.

The chain uses TRBV19 and TRBJ2-2, with 7 bases lining up with TRBD2. Trimming cost V 9 bases and J 0 bases; bases outside gene matches: 4. The CDR3 sequence is 14 residues long. CDR1 and CDR2 from the germline V gene are LNHDA and SQIVND (reference sequence). The CDR3 DNA is TGTGCCAGCCAGAGCGGGGCGAACACCGGGGAGCTGTTTTTT. The encoded protein is CASQSGANTGELFF.

The V and J genes are TRBV6-5 and TRBJ2-4; maybe TRBD2 (5 bases). Germline V lookup: CDR1 MNHEY, CDR2 SVGAGI. V dropped 5 bases and J dropped 9 bases, with 17 bases sitting between them. The length of the CDR3 is 14 residues. The CDR3 loop is CASSLGSSEGIQYF. The CDR3 coding sequence is TGTGCCAGCAGTCTCGGGTCTTCCGAGGGCATTCAGTACTTC.

The chain recombines TRBV18 with TRBJ1-5; D might be TRBD1 (5 bases). CDR1 is KGHSH and CDR2 is LQKENI in the germline V gene. Trimming took off 3 bases at V and 1 base at J, with 13 bases between the two ends. CDR3 length: 16 residues. CDR3 amino acids: CASSPTRAGSNQPQHF. CDR3 in DNA: TGTGCCAGCTCACCGACGCGGGCAGGGAGCAATCAGCCCCAGCATTTT.

The sample holds one count of this clone. The chain recombines TRBV5-5 with TRBJ2-3, with 15 bases aligning to TRBD2. Germline lookup yields CDR1 SGHKS and CDR2 YYEKEE (reference sequence). The CDR3 consists of 16 residues. V trimming: 4 bases; J trimming: 5 bases; junction bases outside the gene matches: 5. CDR3 DNA: TGTGCCAGCAGCCCGGGACTAGCGGGGGGCCGAGATACGCAGTATTTT. Amino acid sequence: CASSPGLAGGRDTQYF.

The chain combines TRBV2 with TRBJ1-2, with 7 positions matching TRBD1. Germline trimming cut 6 bases from V and 11 bases from J; bases unmatched to any gene: 15. The CDR3 spans 14 residues. Per the germline V gene, CDR1 is SNHLY and CDR2 is FYNNEI. CDR3 region: CASRRGGGRVWYTF. The CDR3 nucleotides are TGTGCCAGCAGGCGAGGGGGCGGCCGGGTGTGGTACACCTTC.

J is TRBJ2-2 and V is TRBV7-9; no firm D call. This CDR3 spans 12 amino acids. With 1 base removed from V and 9 bases from J, the gap between germline ends came to 6 bases. Germline CDR1 is SEHNR and CDR2 is FQNEAQ (reference sequence). This CDR3 reads CASSLGPRELFF. The CDR3, as DNA: TGTGCCAGCAGCTTAGGTCCCCGGGAGCTGTTTTTT.

This chain connects TRBV24-1 to TRBJ2-7; D perhaps matches TRBD1 (5 bases). The CDR3 runs to 13 residues. The germline V gene has CDR1 KGHDR and CDR2 SFDVKD. V was cut by 3 bases and J by 5 bases, with 10 bases left in between. CDR3 in DNA: TGTGCCACCAGTGATGCAGGGAATCACGAGCAGTACTTC. Its translation: CATSDAGNHEQYF.

This rearrangement joins TRBV3-1 (or the pseudogene TRBV3-2) to TRBJ2-7, with D unresolved. The CDR3 runs 12 residues. CDR1 LGHDT and CDR2 YNNKEL come from the germline V gene (reference sequence). The germline V and J ends were trimmed by 0 bases and 4 bases, with 4 bases remaining between them. The CDR3 is CASSQDSYEQYF. The CDR3 DNA is TGTGCCAGCAGCCAAGATTCTTACGAGCAGTACTTC.

This clone occurred a few times. This chain links TRBV2 with TRBJ2-7, with TRBD1 as a possible D gene (5 bases). V lost 7 bases and J lost 5, with 21 bases in between. Germline V lookup: CDR1 SNHLY, CDR2 FYNNEI. The CDR3 length is 15 residues. The CDR3 region is CASTEGQGKVHEQYF. The CDR3 nucleotides are TGTGCCAGCACCGAAGGTCAGGGAAAAGTCCACGAGCAGTACTTC.

In this sample, this clone turned up once. The chain uses TRBV6-6 and TRBJ2-5; D is unclear. V was pared by 0 bases and J by 3 bases, with 14 bases between. Germline CDR1 reads MNHNY; CDR2 reads SVGAGI (reference sequence). The CDR3 contains 16 residues. The CDR3 coding sequence is TGTGCCAGCAGTTACTCGATGGTCGCGGTGAAAGAGACCCAGTACTTC. Translated, it gives CASSYSMVAVKETQYF.

The chain has TRBV3-1 (or the pseudogene TRBV3-2) and TRBJ1-3; D not certain. Germline values: CDR1 LGHDT, CDR2 YNNKEL (reference sequence). The CDR3 is made up of 15 amino acids. V was clipped by 0 bases and J by 3 bases, with 9 bases between them. Written as DNA, the CDR3 is TGTGCCAGCAGCCAAGACCCACTCAGTGGAAACACCATATATTTT. It is translated as CASSQDPLSGNTIYF.

This clone has only one observation. The chain recombines TRBV7-3 with TRBJ2-3; 7 bases align to TRBD2. This CDR3 region has 14 residues. J lost 6 bases, V lost 2 bases, and 5 bases had no gene match. Per germline, CDR1 SGHTA and CDR2 FQGTGA. The chain's CDR3 is CASSLAVSGDTQYF. CDR3 nucleotide sequence: TGTGCCAGCAGCTTAGCGGTTAGCGGGGATACGCAGTATTTT. Drawing the rest from reference TRBV7-3 and TRBJ2-3, the complete variable domain is GAGVSQTPSNKVTEKGKYVELRCDPISGHTALYWYRQSLGQGPEFLIYFQGTGAADDSGLPNDRFFAVRPEGSVSTLKIQRTERGDSAVYLCASSLAVSGDTQYFGPGTRLTVL.

The genes are TRBV28 and TRBJ1-1; no clear D gene. This CDR3 comprises 12 residues. The V gene's germline CDR1 is MDHEN and CDR2 SYDVKM. Trimming left V 5 bases short and J 0 bases short, with 4 bases between. The CDR3 loop reads CASSPVNTEAFF. The CDR3 DNA reads as TGTGCCAGCAGTCCAGTGAACACTGAAGCTTTCTTT.

The chain couples TRBV29-1 to TRBJ2-5; D may be TRBD2 (5 bases). The germline V gene encodes CDR1 SQVTM and CDR2 ANQGSEA. The CDR3 is 13 residues long. Trimming took off 7 bases at V and 5 bases at J, with 17 bases between the two ends. This chain's CDR3 is CSGSEVVAETQYF. CDR3 DNA: TGCAGCGGATCGGAGGTTGTCGCGGAGACCCAGTACTTC.

The V call is TRBV11-2, the J call TRBJ2-5; maybe TRBD2 (5 bases). The CDR3 length is 15 residues. V was cut by 5 bases and J by 8 bases, with 21 bases left in between. Germline V gives CDR1 SGHAT, CDR2 FQNNGV. The CDR3 spells CASSPERVWESTQYF. The CDR3, as DNA: TGTGCCAGCAGCCCCGAAAGGGTATGGGAGAGTACCCAGTACTTC.

The chain uses TRBV6-2 or TRBV6-3 and TRBJ2-1, with 8 bases that match TRBD2. CDR3 length: 18 amino acids. Germline CDR1 reads MNHEY; CDR2 reads SVGEGT. The V and J ends lost 0 bases and 4 bases, in that order; junction bases with no gene match: 11. The CDR3 nucleotides read TGTGCCAGCAGTTACTCGGACAGACGGGGGGGTCGTTACAATGAGCAGTTCTTC. It codes for CASSYSDRRGGRYNEQFF.